The 28 T cell receptor beta chains reported below all come from one sample, sequenced in a study of blood T cell repertoires in COVID-19 (dated by TCRdb to 2020 to 2022). The library relied on the immunoSEQ multiplex PCR assay. Imported from immuneACCESS, the table was reduced by TCRdb to in-frame sequences with V and J called. These copies leave out some clones; in studies compared against another copy, an unresolved V gene accounts for under half, and the cause of the remainder is not known. This sample is represented by tens of thousands of clones; 80% to 95% of them were singletons. 7% to 10% of the sample goes to the ten largest clones. Sequencing was performed on peripheral blood. These receptors all stem from a woman older than 75 with active COVID-19.

V gene TRBV28 combines with J gene TRBJ2-7; TRBD1 matches at 7 bases. The germline gives CDR1 MDHEN, CDR2 SYDVKM. The V segment lost 5 bases and the J segment 4 bases; nucleotides outside the gene matches: 2. The CDR3 extends over 12 amino acids. In DNA form, the CDR3 reads TGTGCCAGCAGTCCACAGGGGTACGAGCAGTACTTC. Its protein is CASSPQGYEQYF.

J is TRBJ2-5 and V is TRBV3-1 (or the pseudogene TRBV3-2); 14 bases match TRBD2. This CDR3 is built from 18 residues. V was pared by 1 base and J by 4 bases, with 8 bases of the junction left unmatched. Germline CDR1 reads LGHDT; CDR2 reads YNNKEL (reference sequence). The CDR3: CASSQAGTSGGWGETQYF. The CDR3, as DNA: TGTGCCAGCAGCCAAGCCGGGACTAGCGGGGGCTGGGGAGAGACCCAGTACTTC.

The chain couples TRBV24-1 to TRBJ2-3, with 8 bases that match TRBD1. In germline, CDR1 is KGHDR, CDR2 SFDVKD. With 7 bases clipped from V and 4 bases from J, the junction kept 3 bases outside the gene matches. The CDR3 covers 13 residues. The CDR3 nucleotides read TGTGCCACCAGGGACAGGGTCTCAGATACGCAGTATTTT. Protein: CATRDRVSDTQYF.

The CDR3 DNA reads TGCGCCAGCAGCTTGGCGGGACAGGGAGGAGATGAGCAGTTCTTC. Translation: CASSLAGQGGDEQFF. The rearrangement links TRBV5-1 to TRBJ2-1, with TRBD1 matching over 9 bases. The length of the CDR3 is 15 residues. Germline values: CDR1 SGHRS, CDR2 YFSETQ. The ends lost 0 bases at V and 8 bases at J; junction bases unmatched: 6.

This clone was picked up a small number of times. The chain combines TRBV5-1 with TRBJ2-1, with 9 nucleotides matching TRBD1. V shed 4 bases and J 15 bases; nucleotides not matched to a gene: 11. This CDR3 is 13 amino acids long. From germline, CDR1 is SGHRS and CDR2 YFSETQ. CDR3 sequence: CASSISGTGTWFF. CDR3 DNA: TGCGCCAGCAGCATTTCCGGGACAGGGACGTGGTTCTTC.

For the CDR3, the DNA is TGCGCCAGCAGCCGGGACAACACAGATACGCAGTATTTT. Its translation is CASSRDNTDTQYF. V is TRBV5-1 and J is TRBJ2-3, with D maybe TRBD1 (6 bases). V dropped 4 bases and J dropped 2 bases, with 8 bases sitting between them. Germline CDR1 and CDR2: SGHRS and YFSETQ. There are 13 residues in the CDR3.

CDR3 nucleotides: TGTGCCAGCAGCTCCGGACAGGGCCAAGAGACCCAGTACTTC. Translated: CASSSGQGQETQYF. The chain recombines TRBV5-8 with TRBJ2-5; 8 positions agree with TRBD1. J lost 1 base, V lost 3 bases, and 2 bases had no gene match. The germline V gene has CDR1 SGHTS and CDR2 YDEGEE. The length of the CDR3 is 14 residues.

V and J are TRBV28 and TRBJ2-1, with D possibly TRBD2 on 6 matching bases. V dropped 7 bases and J dropped 8 bases, with 24 bases sitting between them. Germline CDR1 reads MDHEN; CDR2 reads SYDVKM. The CDR3 covers 16 residues. The CDR3 DNA follows: TGTGCCAGCACCCTACCCGGCCACGTTTGGGGGGATGAGCAGTTCTTC. It encodes CASTLPGHVWGDEQFF. Combining the CDR3 with reference TRBV28 and TRBJ2-1 gives the whole variable domain DVKVTQSSRYLVKRTGEKVFLECVQDMDHENMFWYRQDPGLGLRLIYFSYDVKMKEKGDIPEGYSVSREKKERFSLILESASTNQTSMYLCASTLPGHVWGDEQFFGPGTRLTVL.

The chain uses TRBV28 and TRBJ2-1, with a tentative D call TRBD1 (6 bases). V lost 7 bases to trimming and J lost 4 bases, with 14 bases between them. Germline loops: CDR1 MDHEN, CDR2 SYDVKM. The length of the CDR3 is 14 residues. The CDR3 is CASTLGAAYNEQFF. The DNA of the CDR3 is TGTGCCAGCACCTTGGGGGCAGCATACAATGAGCAGTTCTTC.

The V and J genes are TRBV3-1 (or the pseudogene TRBV3-2) and TRBJ1-2; 10 bases align to TRBD1. The ends lost 5 bases at V and 0 bases at J; junction bases unmatched: 9. The CDR3 is made up of 17 amino acids. Germline lookup yields CDR1 LGHDT and CDR2 YNNKEL (reference sequence). The CDR3 sequence: CASSTRGTGAPNYGYTF. In DNA, the CDR3 is TGTGCCAGCAGCACACGGGGGACAGGGGCTCCTAACTATGGCTACACCTTC.

V usage is TRBV7-9 and J usage is TRBJ2-5; 7 bases fit TRBD1. With V trimmed by 4 bases and J by 5 bases, 10 bases remained unmatched. This CDR3 spans 15 amino acids. Germline lookup yields CDR1 SEHNR and CDR2 FQNEAQ (reference sequence). CDR3 region: CASSSPKGAWETQYF. The CDR3 DNA is TGTGCCAGCAGCTCCCCCAAGGGGGCGTGGGAGACCCAGTACTTC. Supplemented by reference TRBV7-9 and TRBJ2-5, the full variable domain reads DTGVSQNPRHKITKRGQNVTFRCDPISEHNRLYWYRQTLGQGPEFLTYFQNEAQLEKSRLLSDRFSAERPKGSFSTLEIQRTEQGDSAMYLCASSSPKGAWETQYFGPGTRLLVL.

The rearrangement uses TRBV15 and TRBJ1-1; D gene ambiguous. Germline loops: CDR1 LNHNV, CDR2 YYDKDF (reference sequence). CDR3 size: 16 residues. V dropped 0 bases and J dropped 4 bases, with 15 bases sitting between them. The CDR3 sequence is CATSRDLGDSATEAFF. CDR3 sequence (DNA): TGTGCCACCAGCAGAGATCTCGGGGATAGCGCCACTGAAGCTTTCTTT.

The chain is built from TRBV19 and TRBJ2-1; the D gene is possibly TRBD2 (6 bases). V was trimmed by 1 base and J by 8 bases, leaving 12 bases between them. The V gene's germline CDR1 is LNHDA and CDR2 SQIVND (reference sequence). The CDR3 covers 14 residues. In DNA, the CDR3 is TGTGCCAGTAGTATAGGCGATAGCGGCGATGAGCAGTTCTTC. Its protein product is CASSIGDSGDEQFF. The full variable domain, in which reference TRBV19 and TRBJ2-1 provide the parts outside the CDR3, is DGGITQSPKYLFRKEGQNVTLSCEQNLNHDAMYWYRQDPGQGLRLIYYSQIVNDFQKGDIAEGYSVSREKKESFPLTVTSAQKNPTAFYLCASSIGDSGDEQFFGPGTRLTVL.

The J gene is TRBJ2-5, the V gene TRBV5-1; 7 positions match TRBD2. Germline V gene lookup returns CDR1 SGHRS and CDR2 YFSETQ. CDR3 size: 15 residues. Trimming at V came to 2 bases and at J to 4 bases, leaving 8 bases not matched to a gene. The CDR3 DNA reads TGCGCCAGCAGCTTCGGCGGGGGAGAAGGAGAGACCCAGTACTTC. Its translation is CASSFGGGEGETQYF.

V is TRBV29-1 and J is TRBJ2-7; TRBD1 aligns across 8 bases. The trim removed 4 bases at V and 3 bases at J, leaving 5 bases unmatched. CDR3 length: 13 amino acids. Germline lookup yields CDR1 SQVTM and CDR2 ANQGSEA. CDR3 bases: TGCAGCGTTGCAACAGGGGGTAACTACGAGCAGTACGTC. Protein sequence: CSVATGGNYEQYV.

The sample holds one count of this clone. The chain carries TRBV3-1 (or the pseudogene TRBV3-2) and TRBJ2-4, with TRBD1 matching 7 bases. This CDR3 has 19 amino acids. Germline CDR1 is LGHDT and CDR2 is YNNKEL (reference sequence). Trimming cost V 4 bases and J 2 bases; bases outside gene matches: 17. CDR3 sequence: CASSPLNSNRGGTKNIQYF. DNA for the CDR3: TGTGCCAGCAGCCCCCTGAATTCAAACAGGGGTGGAACCAAAAACATTCAGTACTTC.

The genes are TRBV6-1 and TRBJ2-3, with 9 positions matching TRBD1. V gave up 3 bases and J gave up 0 bases; unmatched junction bases: 4. The CDR3 extends over 16 amino acids. Per germline, CDR1 MNHNS and CDR2 SASEGT. The CDR3 sequence is CASSEGQGPSTDTQYF. Here the CDR3 DNA reads TGTGCCAGCAGTGAGGGACAGGGACCTAGCACAGATACGCAGTATTTT.

This clone was seen once. The junction differs from germline at one of its ends, possibly a read error. The V and J genes are TRBV11-2 and TRBJ2-7; a weak D match, TRBD2 (6 bases). This CDR3 is built from 16 residues. The germline CDR1 and CDR2 sequences are SGHAT and FQNNGV. This chain's CDR3 is CASTLRGAGSSYEQYF. The CDR3 DNA is TGTGCCAGCACCTTACGTGGGGCGGGGAGCTCCTACGAGCAGTACTTC.

This sequence joins TRBV5-1 and TRBJ1-2; TRBD1 is a possible D gene (6 bases). The CDR3 is made up of 13 amino acids. Germline CDR1 is SGHRS and CDR2 is YFSETQ. Trimming took off 3 bases at V and 4 bases at J, with 10 bases between the two ends. This CDR3 is CASSSLDSYGYTF. The CDR3 DNA reads TGCGCCAGCAGCTCCCTGGACAGCTATGGCTACACCTTC.

The chain carries TRBV5-1 and TRBJ2-3; 9 nucleotides line up with TRBD1. V was pared by 0 bases and J by 1 base, with 6 bases of the junction left unmatched. The CDR3 loop spans 17 amino acids. CDR1 is SGHRS and CDR2 is YFSETQ in the germline V gene. The CDR3 here is CASSLAGGQGGTDTQYF. For the CDR3, the DNA is TGCGCCAGCAGCTTGGCCGGGGGACAGGGCGGCACAGATACGCAGTATTTT.

The chain couples TRBV28 to TRBJ1-2; TRBD1 matches at 7 bases. Per the germline V gene, CDR1 is MDHEN and CDR2 is SYDVKM. This CDR3 has 15 amino acids. After removal of 10 bases from V and 4 bases from J, the junction contained 15 bases not matched to a gene. The CDR3: CAIPQTKTGPYGYTF. As DNA, the CDR3 is TGTGCCATCCCGCAGACTAAGACAGGGCCCTATGGCTACACCTTC.

This chain links TRBV2 with TRBJ1-2; 9 nucleotides align to TRBD1. The CDR3 has 14 residues. Germline CDR1 and CDR2: SNHLY and FYNNEI. V was clipped by 7 bases and J by 4 bases; unmatched bases: 7. The CDR3 region has the DNA TGTGCCAGCATCTCGGACAGGGGCGGCTATGGCTACACCTTC. This translates into CASISDRGGYGYTF.

This chain connects TRBV6-4 to TRBJ2-3, with D unclear. The V gene lost 5 bases and the J gene lost 2 bases, with 8 bases spanning the gap. The CDR3 length is 13 residues. Germline V gene sequence: CDR1 MRHNA, CDR2 SNTAGT. The CDR3 DNA reads as TGTGCCAGCAGTCGCCGGTTCACAGATACGCAGTATTTT. Protein: CASSRRFTDTQYF.

V usage is TRBV2 and J usage is TRBJ2-4, with a possible D match to TRBD2 (7 bases). Germline V gene lookup returns CDR1 SNHLY and CDR2 FYNNEI. The V and J ends lost 6 bases and 8 bases respectively, with 26 bases between them. The CDR3 loop spans 17 amino acids. The CDR3 sequence is CASRLRTLGGARDIQYF. As DNA, the CDR3 is TGTGCCAGCAGGCTCCGGACCTTAGGGGGGGCTAGGGACATTCAGTACTTC.

The rearrangement links TRBV6-5 to TRBJ2-3; 7 bases line up with TRBD1. Germline V gene lookup returns CDR1 MNHEY and CDR2 SVGAGI. The CDR3 runs 14 residues. V was pared by 6 bases and J by 7 bases, with 10 bases of the junction left unmatched. Written as DNA, the CDR3 is TGTGCCAGCAGGGATAGACAGGGATATAATACGCAGTATTTT. It encodes CASRDRQGYNTQYF.

The rearrangement uses TRBV28 and TRBJ1-5; D possibly corresponds to TRBD1 (6 bases). This CDR3 comprises 14 residues. Germline V gene data show CDR1 as MDHEN and CDR2 as SYDVKM. With 7 bases removed from V and 6 bases from J, the gap between germline ends came to 16 bases. CDR3 loop: CASTPAGEGQPQHF. In nucleotides, the CDR3 is TGTGCCAGCACCCCCGCAGGGGAGGGTCAGCCCCAGCATTTT.

The V gene is TRBV3-1 (or the pseudogene TRBV3-2), the J gene TRBJ1-3, with unresolved D. CDR1 LGHDT and CDR2 YNNKEL come from the germline V gene (reference sequence). V lost 0 bases, J lost 3 bases, and 9 bases lay in between. The CDR3 is 15 amino acids. This CDR3 reads CASSQDENRGNTIYF. The CDR3 DNA is TGTGCCAGCAGCCAAGATGAGAATCGTGGAAACACCATATATTTT.

The chain uses TRBV2 and TRBJ2-4; TRBD1 aligns across 8 bases. The CDR3 runs 17 residues. Germline CDR1 SNHLY, CDR2 FYNNEI. Unmatched junction bases numbered 11, after V lost 2 bases and J lost 5 bases. CDR3 protein: CASSERGLVTGENIQYF. Here the CDR3 DNA reads TGTGCCAGCAGTGAAAGGGGGCTCGTGACAGGGGAAAACATTCAGTACTTC.